These 18 T cell receptor beta chains were all obtained from the same sample, sequenced in a study of blood T cell repertoires in COVID-19. TCRdb's copy holds only in-frame clones and misses some; the assay was immunoSEQ multiplex PCR. The sample lists approximately 180,000 clones, about 89% seen once, with approximately 2.7% in the top ten. Sequencing was performed on peripheral blood. The receptor source for this set is a man aged 35 to 55 with active or convalescent COVID-19.

The chain links TRBV30 to TRBJ1-5; D unresolved. CDR3 length: 16 amino acids. The V end was cut by 2 bases, the J end by 9 bases, with 23 bases between. Germline values: CDR1 GTSNPN, CDR2 SVGIG (reference sequence). As DNA, the CDR3 is TGTGCCTGGAGTCCCCCCCGGCAGAGGCGGTTGGGGCCCCAGCATTTT. Translating gives CAWSPPRQRRLGPQHF. The entire variable domain, with the rest obtained from reference TRBV30 and TRBJ1-5, is as follows: SQTIHQWPATLVQPVGSPLSLECTVEGTSNPNLYWYRQAAGRGLQLLFYSVGIGQISSEVPQNLSASRPQDRQFILSSKKLLLSDSGFYLCAWSPPRQRRLGPQHFGDGTRLSIL.

The chain employs TRBV6-2 or TRBV6-3 and TRBJ1-5; D unclear. Germline V lookup: CDR1 MNHEY, CDR2 SVGEGT. Trimming shortened V by 5 bases and J by 4 bases, and 9 bases separated the two germline ends. The CDR3 is 13 residues long. In DNA, the CDR3 is TGTGCCAGCAGTCAGAGAGGGAATCAGCCCCAGCATTTT. The encoded protein is CASSQRGNQPQHF.

The J gene is TRBJ1-6, the V gene TRBV4-2; D not certain. With 0 bases removed from V and 9 bases from J, the gap between germline ends came to 9 bases. The CDR3 is 14 residues long. The germline V gene has CDR1 LGHNA and CDR2 YNFKEQ. The DNA of the CDR3 is TGTGCCAGCAGCCAAGATGGGGAGGGTTCACCCCTCCACTTT. It is translated as CASSQDGEGSPLHF.

The V gene is TRBV6-6, the J gene TRBJ1-5, with TRBD1 as a possible D gene (6 bases). CDR1 MNHNY and CDR2 SVGAGI come from the germline V gene (reference sequence). V dropped 2 bases and J dropped 3 bases, with 11 bases sitting between them. There are 15 residues in the CDR3. CDR3 residues: CASSYRAGVNQPQHF. The CDR3 region has the DNA TGTGCCAGCAGTTACAGAGCAGGGGTCAATCAGCCCCAGCATTTT.

A note on this clone: Because the CDR3 is missing its conserved closing phenylalanine or tryptophan, this is likely a read error. The DNA is left out, because the CDR3 cannot be placed on it with certainty; the CDR3 is given as TCRdb lists it. The chain joins TRBV12-3 or TRBV12-4 to TRBJ2-7; the table's D call TRBD2 went unverified against the DNA. The CDR3 spans 9 residues, counting both ends. CDR3 loop: CASSWWRSS.

This clone has only a few counts. The V and J genes are TRBV3-1 (or the pseudogene TRBV3-2) and TRBJ1-6; 9 bases are shared with TRBD1. Germline loops: CDR1 LGHDT, CDR2 YNNKEL (reference sequence). Trimming removed 3 bases from V and 10 bases from J; junction bases left unmatched: 4. This CDR3 has 14 residues. CDR3 sequence (DNA): TGTGCCAGCAGCCAGGGACAGGGCCTCTCACCCCTCCACTTT. Translated: CASSQGQGLSPLHF.

This chain connects TRBV5-1 to TRBJ1-6; 7 positions match TRBD1. V was clipped by 4 bases and J by 8 bases; unmatched bases: 12. CDR3 length: 16 amino acids. Germline CDR1 is SGHRS and CDR2 is YFSETQ. In nucleotides, the CDR3 is TGCGCCAGCAGCCATTATGGACAGGCCTCTTATTCACCCCTCCACTTT. Translating gives CASSHYGQASYSPLHF.

The V gene is TRBV28, the J gene TRBJ1-4, with 9 bases aligning to TRBD1. The CDR3 sequence is 19 residues long. Losses at the gene ends were 5 bases for V and 0 bases for J; bases not matched to a gene: 13. Germline V gives CDR1 MDHEN, CDR2 SYDVKM. The CDR3 reads CASSTMTGTGSATNEKLFF. For the CDR3, the DNA is TGTGCCAGCAGTACCATGACAGGGACAGGGTCTGCAACTAATGAAAAACTGTTTTTT.

The chain combines TRBV11-2 with TRBJ1-1, with 9 bases lining up with TRBD1. Germline-derived CDR1 and CDR2 are SGHAT and FQNNGV. Trimming at V came to 1 base and at J to 4 bases, leaving 7 bases not matched to a gene. This CDR3 comprises 16 residues. The CDR3 is CASSLVTGGGITEAFF. The CDR3 DNA reads TGTGCCAGCAGCTTAGTGACAGGGGGAGGAATCACTGAAGCTTTCTTT.

The chain joins TRBV7-8 to TRBJ2-7, with a tentative D call TRBD1 (6 bases). V lost 4 bases to trimming and J lost 0 bases, with 13 bases between them. The germline V gene has CDR1 SGHVS and CDR2 FQNEAQ. The CDR3 runs 15 residues. CDR3 sequence: CASSYTRDISYEQYF. For the CDR3, the DNA is TGTGCCAGCAGCTACACTCGGGACATCTCCTACGAGCAGTACTTC.

The J gene is TRBJ2-2, the V gene TRBV4-1; TRBD2 agrees at 10 bases. After removal of 4 bases from V and 7 bases from J, the junction contained 9 bases not matched to a gene. The germline gives CDR1 MGHRA, CDR2 YSYEKL. The CDR3 runs 16 residues. The DNA for the CDR3 is TGCGCCAGCAGCCCGGGCGAGCGGGGGGGCCTCGGGGAGCTGTTTTTT. Protein product: CASSPGERGGLGELFF.

The rearrangement joins TRBV6-5 to TRBJ1-2, with 10 bases identical to TRBD1. V trimming: 8 bases; J trimming: 4 bases; junction bases outside the gene matches: 7. This CDR3 contains 14 residues. The V gene's germline CDR1 is MNHEY and CDR2 SVGAGI. This chain's CDR3 is CASLRDRGTYGYTF. In DNA form, the CDR3 reads TGTGCCAGCCTCCGGGACAGGGGCACCTATGGCTACACCTTC.

The chain is built from TRBV29-1 and TRBJ2-3; 8 bases map to TRBD1. Unmatched junction bases numbered 19, after V lost 0 bases and J lost 5 bases. This CDR3 comprises 19 residues. Germline V gives CDR1 SQVTM, CDR2 ANQGSEA. CDR3 protein: CSVEDLRRVGQGAGDTQYF. For the CDR3, the DNA is TGCAGCGTTGAAGATCTGCGTCGAGTCGGGCAGGGGGCGGGAGATACGCAGTATTTT.

This chain joins TRBV19 and TRBJ2-1; TRBD2 might be the D (5 bases). The V gene lost 3 bases and the J gene lost 6 bases, with 12 bases spanning the gap. The CDR3 is made up of 14 amino acids. Germline assignment: CDR1 LNHDA and CDR2 SQIVND (reference sequence). The CDR3 sequence is CASSIQKLANEQFF. DNA of the CDR3: TGTGCCAGTAGTATCCAGAAGCTAGCCAATGAGCAGTTCTTC. The full variable domain, completed using reference TRBV19 and TRBJ2-1, is DGGITQSPKYLFRKEGQNVTLSCEQNLNHDAMYWYRQDPGQGLRLIYYSQIVNDFQKGDIAEGYSVSREKKESFPLTVTSAQKNPTAFYLCASSIQKLANEQFFGPGTRLTVL.

The genes are TRBV11-3 and TRBJ1-1, with 8 bases matching TRBD1. Germline lookup yields CDR1 SGHNT and CDR2 YENEEA. The CDR3 totals 13 residues. The junction had 5 bases not matched to a gene; V was cut back by 5 bases and J by 6 bases. CDR3 sequence: CASSLRGPSEAFF. CDR3 nucleotides: TGTGCCAGCAGCCTCAGGGGGCCCTCTGAAGCTTTCTTT. The full variable domain, completed using reference TRBV11-3 and TRBJ1-1, is EAGVVQSPRYKIIEKKQPVAFWCNPISGHNTLYWYLQNLGQGPELLIRYENEEAVDDSQLPKDRFSAERLKGVDSTLKIQPAELGDSAVYLCASSLRGPSEAFFGQGTRLTVV.

This clone was seen a few times. The chain couples TRBV15 to TRBJ1-3, with 9 bases matching TRBD1. This CDR3 is built from 16 residues. Germline V gene lookup returns CDR1 LNHNV and CDR2 YYDKDF (reference sequence). Trimming took 1 base from V and 2 from J; bases not matched to a gene: 3. The CDR3 bases are TGTGCCACCAGCAGAGCCGGGACAGGGACTGGAAACACCATATATTTT. Translated, it gives CATSRAGTGTGNTIYF.

The rearrangement joins TRBV27 to TRBJ2-7, with 8 bases fitting TRBD1. Unmatched junction bases numbered 3, after V lost 0 bases and J lost 2 bases. The CDR3 is 15 amino acids. Germline CDR1 MNHEY, CDR2 SMNVEV (reference sequence). The CDR3 is CASSLSGTGAYEQYF. CDR3 nucleotide sequence: TGTGCCAGCAGTTTATCCGGGACAGGAGCCTACGAGCAGTACTTC.

The chain carries TRBV7-9 and TRBJ1-2; perhaps TRBD1 as D (6 bases). V was shortened by 4 bases and J by 8 bases, with 20 bases between the two germline ends. Germline V gene data show CDR1 as SEHNR and CDR2 as FQNEAQ (reference sequence). This CDR3 is built from 15 residues. The DNA for the CDR3 is TGTGCCAGCAGCTCGGGGACATCCTCCCCGGGAGGCTACACCTTC. It is translated as CASSSGTSSPGGYTF.